Reported below is one T cell receptor beta chain. Antigen: not known. The record originates from a study of CD8 T cells in ankylosing spondylitis. Study-level results: Seemingly distinctive of ankylosing spondylitis blood was a TCR beta motif formed by eight highly homologous variants.

A single record per CDR3 protein comes from TCRdb applying MiXCR to the 5' RACE reads. The top ten hold roughly 0.51% of the sample, which has 800,000 to 900,000 distinct CDR3 sequences, about 12% seen once. The source is a male donor with ankylosing spondylitis. The sequenced sample was blood, either unsorted or a sorted T cell fraction (not recorded which).

The CDR3 DNA follows: TGTGCCAGCAGCTTAGTACTGAACGGCTACACCTTC. This translates into CASSLVLNGYTF. The genes are TRBV7-9 and TRBJ1-2; no clear D gene. CDR1 and CDR2 (germline): SEHNR, FQNEAQ (reference sequence). The CDR3 runs to 12 residues. The V end lost 1 base, the J end lost 8 bases, and 8 bases lay between the germline ends.